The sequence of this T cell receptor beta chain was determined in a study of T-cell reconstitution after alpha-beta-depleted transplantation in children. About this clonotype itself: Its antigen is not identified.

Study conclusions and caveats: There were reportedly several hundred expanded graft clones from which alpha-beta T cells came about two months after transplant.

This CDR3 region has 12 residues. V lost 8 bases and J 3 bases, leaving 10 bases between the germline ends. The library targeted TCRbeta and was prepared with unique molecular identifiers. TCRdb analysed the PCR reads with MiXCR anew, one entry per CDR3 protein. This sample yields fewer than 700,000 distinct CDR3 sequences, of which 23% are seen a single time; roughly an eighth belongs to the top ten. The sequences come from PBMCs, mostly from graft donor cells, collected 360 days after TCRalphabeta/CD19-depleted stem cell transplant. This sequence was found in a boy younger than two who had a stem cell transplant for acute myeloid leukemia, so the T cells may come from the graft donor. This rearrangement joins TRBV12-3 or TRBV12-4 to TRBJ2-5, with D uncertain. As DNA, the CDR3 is TGTGCCAGCGGCGAGGAAGAAGAGACCCAGTACTTC. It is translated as CASGEEEETQYF.